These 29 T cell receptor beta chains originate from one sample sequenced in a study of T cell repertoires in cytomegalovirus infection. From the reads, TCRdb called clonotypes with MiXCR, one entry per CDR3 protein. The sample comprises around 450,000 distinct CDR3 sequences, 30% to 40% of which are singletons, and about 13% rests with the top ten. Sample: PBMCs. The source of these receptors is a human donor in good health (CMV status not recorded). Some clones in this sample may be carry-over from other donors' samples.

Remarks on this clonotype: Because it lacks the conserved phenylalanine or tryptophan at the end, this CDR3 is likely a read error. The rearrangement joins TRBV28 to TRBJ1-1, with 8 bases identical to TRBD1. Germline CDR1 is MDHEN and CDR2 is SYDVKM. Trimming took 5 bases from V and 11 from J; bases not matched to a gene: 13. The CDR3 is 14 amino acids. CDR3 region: CASSPLAGGMVAFI. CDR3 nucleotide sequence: TGTGCCAGCAGTCCACTGGCAGGGGGCATGGTGGCTTTCATT.

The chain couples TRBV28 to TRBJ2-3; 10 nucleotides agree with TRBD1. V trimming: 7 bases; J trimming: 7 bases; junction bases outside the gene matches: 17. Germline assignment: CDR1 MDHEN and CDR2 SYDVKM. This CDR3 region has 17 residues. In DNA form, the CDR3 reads TGTGCCAGCATTTCACCTAGGGGACAGGGGTTCTCATATACGCAGTATTTT. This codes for CASISPRGQGFSYTQYF.

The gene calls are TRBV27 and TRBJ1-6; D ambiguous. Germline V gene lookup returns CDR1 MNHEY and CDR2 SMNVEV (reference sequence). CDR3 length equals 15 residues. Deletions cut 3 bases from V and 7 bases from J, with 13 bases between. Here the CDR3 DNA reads TGTGCCAGCAGTTTTTCCAGAGTCTCAAATTCACCCCTCCACTTT. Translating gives CASSFSRVSNSPLHF.

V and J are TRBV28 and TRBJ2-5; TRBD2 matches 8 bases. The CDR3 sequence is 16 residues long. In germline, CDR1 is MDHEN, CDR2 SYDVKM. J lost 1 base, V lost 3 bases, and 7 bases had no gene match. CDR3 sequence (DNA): TGTGCCAGCAGTTTGTTAGGCGGGGGGACCCAAGAGACCCAGTACTTC. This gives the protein CASSLLGGGTQETQYF.

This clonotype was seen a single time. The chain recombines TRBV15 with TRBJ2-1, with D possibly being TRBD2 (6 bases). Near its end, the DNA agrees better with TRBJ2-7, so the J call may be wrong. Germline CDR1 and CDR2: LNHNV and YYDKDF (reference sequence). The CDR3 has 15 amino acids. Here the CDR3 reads CATSRDKGGYNEQYF. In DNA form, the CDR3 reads TGTGCCACCAGCAGAGATAAAGGAGGGTACAATGAGCAGTACTTC.

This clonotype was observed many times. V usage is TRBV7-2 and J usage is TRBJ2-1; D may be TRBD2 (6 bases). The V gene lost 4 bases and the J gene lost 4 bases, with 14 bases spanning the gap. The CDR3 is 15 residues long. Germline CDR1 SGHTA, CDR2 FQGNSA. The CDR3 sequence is CASSSTGTGYNEQFF. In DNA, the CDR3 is TGTGCCAGCAGCTCTACCGGGACTGGTTACAATGAGCAGTTCTTC.

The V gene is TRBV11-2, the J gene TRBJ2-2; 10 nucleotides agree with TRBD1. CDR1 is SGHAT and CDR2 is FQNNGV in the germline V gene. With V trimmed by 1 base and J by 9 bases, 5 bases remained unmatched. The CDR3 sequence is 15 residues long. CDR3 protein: CASSLVTGGVRELFF. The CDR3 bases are TGTGCCAGCAGCTTAGTGACAGGGGGCGTTCGGGAGCTGTTTTTT.

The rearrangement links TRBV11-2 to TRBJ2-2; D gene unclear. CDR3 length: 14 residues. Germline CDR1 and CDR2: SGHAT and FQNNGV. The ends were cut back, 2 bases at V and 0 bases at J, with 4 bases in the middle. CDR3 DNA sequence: TGTGCCAGCAGCTTATACGCGAACACCGGGGAGCTGTTTTTT. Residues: CASSLYANTGELFF.

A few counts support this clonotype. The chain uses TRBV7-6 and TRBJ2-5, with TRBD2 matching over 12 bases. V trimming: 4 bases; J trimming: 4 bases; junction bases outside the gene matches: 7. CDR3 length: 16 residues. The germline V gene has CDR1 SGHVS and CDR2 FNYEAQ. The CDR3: CASSSGGLAGRETQYF. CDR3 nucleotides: TGTGCCAGCAGCTCGGGAGGACTAGCGGGAAGAGAGACCCAGTACTTC.

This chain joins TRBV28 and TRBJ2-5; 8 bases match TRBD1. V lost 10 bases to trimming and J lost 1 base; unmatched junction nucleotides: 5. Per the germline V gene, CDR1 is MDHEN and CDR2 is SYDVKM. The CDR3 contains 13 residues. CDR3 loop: CAIRTGGQETQYF. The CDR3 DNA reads TGTGCCATAAGAACAGGGGGCCAAGAGACCCAGTACTTC.

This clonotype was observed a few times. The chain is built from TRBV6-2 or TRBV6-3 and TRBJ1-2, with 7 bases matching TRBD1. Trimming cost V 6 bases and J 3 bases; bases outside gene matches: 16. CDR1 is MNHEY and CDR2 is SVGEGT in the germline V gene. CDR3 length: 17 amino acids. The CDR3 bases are TGTGCCAGCAGCCCCCAGGGGGGTCGCCGAGGATACTATGGCTACACCTTC. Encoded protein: CASSPQGGRRGYYGYTF.

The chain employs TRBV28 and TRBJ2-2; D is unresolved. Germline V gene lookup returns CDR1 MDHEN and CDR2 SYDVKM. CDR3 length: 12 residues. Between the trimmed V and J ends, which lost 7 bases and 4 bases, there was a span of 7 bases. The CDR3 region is CASTSGTGELFF. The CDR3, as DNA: TGTGCCAGCACGTCGGGCACCGGGGAGCTGTTTTTT.

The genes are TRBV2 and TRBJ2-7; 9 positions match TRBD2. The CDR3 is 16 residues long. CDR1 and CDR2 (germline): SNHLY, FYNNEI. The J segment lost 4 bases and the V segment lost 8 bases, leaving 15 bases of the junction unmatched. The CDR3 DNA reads TGTGCCAGCCTCCGGGGGCGGGAGGGCTTCCCATACGAGCAGTACTTC. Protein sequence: CASLRGREGFPYEQYF.

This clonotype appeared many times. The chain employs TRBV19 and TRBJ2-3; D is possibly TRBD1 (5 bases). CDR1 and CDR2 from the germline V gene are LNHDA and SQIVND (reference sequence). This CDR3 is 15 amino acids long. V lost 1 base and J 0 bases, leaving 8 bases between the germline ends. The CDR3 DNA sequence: TGTGCCAGTAGTATAGTAGCAGGGAGCACAGATACGCAGTATTTT. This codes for CASSIVAGSTDTQYF.

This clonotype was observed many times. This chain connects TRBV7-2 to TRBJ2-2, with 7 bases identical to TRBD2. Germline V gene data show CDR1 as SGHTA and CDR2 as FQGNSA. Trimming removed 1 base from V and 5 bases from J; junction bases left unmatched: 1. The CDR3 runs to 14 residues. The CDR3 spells CASSLGTRTGELFF. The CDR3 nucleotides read TGTGCCAGCAGCTTAGGGACTAGGACCGGGGAGCTGTTTTTT. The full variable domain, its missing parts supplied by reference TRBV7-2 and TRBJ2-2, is GAGVSQSPSNKVTEKGKDVELRCDPISGHTALYWYRQSLGQGLEFLIYFQGNSAPDKSGLPSDRFSAERTGGSVSTLTIQRTQQEDSAVYLCASSLGTRTGELFFGEGSRLTVL.

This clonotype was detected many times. CDR3 residues: CASSLRDSINSPLHF. CDR3 nucleotides: TGTGCCAGCAGCTTAAGGGACTCCATCAATTCACCCCTCCACTTT. J is TRBJ1-6 and V is TRBV7-8, with D perhaps TRBD1 (5 bases). The CDR3 runs to 15 residues. Trimming removed 2 bases at V and 7 bases at J, with 12 bases between. Germline V CDR1 and CDR2: SGHVS, FQNEAQ.

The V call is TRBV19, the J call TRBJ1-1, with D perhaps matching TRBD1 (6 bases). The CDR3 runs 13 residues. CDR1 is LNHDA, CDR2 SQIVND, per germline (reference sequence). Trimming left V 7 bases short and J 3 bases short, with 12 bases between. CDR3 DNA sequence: TGTGCCAGTAATCCAAGGGGGGACACTGAAGCTTTCTTT. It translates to CASNPRGDTEAFF.

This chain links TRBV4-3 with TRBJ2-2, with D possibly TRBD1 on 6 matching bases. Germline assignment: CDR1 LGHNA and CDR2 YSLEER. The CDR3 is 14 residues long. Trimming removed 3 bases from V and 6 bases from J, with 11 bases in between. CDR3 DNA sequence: TGCGCCAGCAGCCACCTCCAGGGGCCCGGGGAGCTGTTTTTT. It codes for CASSHLQGPGELFF.

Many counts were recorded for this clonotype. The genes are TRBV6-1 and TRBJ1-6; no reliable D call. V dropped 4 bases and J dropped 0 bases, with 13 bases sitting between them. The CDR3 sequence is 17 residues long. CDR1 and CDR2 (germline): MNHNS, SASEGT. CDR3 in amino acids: CASSAQPQSSYNSPLHF. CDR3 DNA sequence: TGTGCCAGCAGTGCCCAACCCCAGAGCTCCTATAATTCACCCCTCCACTTT.

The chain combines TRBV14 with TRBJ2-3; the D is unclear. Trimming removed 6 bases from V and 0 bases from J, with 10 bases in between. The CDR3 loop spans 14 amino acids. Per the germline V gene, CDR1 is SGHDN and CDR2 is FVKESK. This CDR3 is CASRLGTSTDTQYF. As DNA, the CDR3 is TGTGCCAGCAGACTGGGTACTAGCACAGATACGCAGTATTTT.

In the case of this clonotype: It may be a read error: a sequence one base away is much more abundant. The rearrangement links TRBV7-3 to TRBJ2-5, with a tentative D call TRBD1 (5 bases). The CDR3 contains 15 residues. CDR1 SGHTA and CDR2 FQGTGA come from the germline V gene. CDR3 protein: CSSSLGALSRETQYF. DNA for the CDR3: TGTTCCAGCAGCTTAGGGGCACTAAGTCGAGAGACCCAGTACTTC.

Written as DNA, the CDR3 is TGTGCCAGCAGTGCCGGGACAGGGGGCGCGTACACCGGGGAGCTGTTTTTT. Its protein is CASSAGTGGAYTGELFF. The chain recombines TRBV6-6 with TRBJ2-2; the match to TRBD1 covers 12 bases. Germline CDR1 and CDR2: MNHNY and SVGAGI (reference sequence). The CDR3 contains 17 residues. V lost 5 bases, J lost 3 bases, and 7 bases stayed unmatched.

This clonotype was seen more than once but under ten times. The CDR3 sequence is CASSFDIGAIGQPQHF. The CDR3, as DNA: TGTGCCAGCAGTTTTGATATTGGGGCGATTGGTCAGCCCCAGCATTTT. The chain carries TRBV12-3 or TRBV12-4 and TRBJ1-5, with a possible D match to TRBD1 (5 bases). With 3 bases removed from V and 6 bases from J, the gap between germline ends came to 18 bases. CDR3 length equals 16 residues.

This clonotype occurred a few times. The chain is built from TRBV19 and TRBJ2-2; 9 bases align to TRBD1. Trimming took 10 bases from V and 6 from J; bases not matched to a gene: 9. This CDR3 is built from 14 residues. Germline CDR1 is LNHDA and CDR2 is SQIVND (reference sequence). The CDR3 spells CATAGTGYPGELFF. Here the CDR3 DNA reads TGTGCCACCGCCGGGACAGGGTATCCCGGGGAGCTGTTTTTT. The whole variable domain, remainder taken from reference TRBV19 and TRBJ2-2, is DGGITQSPKYLFRKEGQNVTLSCEQNLNHDAMYWYRQDPGQGLRLIYYSQIVNDFQKGDIAEGYSVSREKKESFPLTVTSAQKNPTAFYLCATAGTGYPGELFFGEGSRLTVL.

CDR3 nucleotide sequence: TGCAGCGTTGAAAGGGGCGCAGGGGGCAATGAGCAGTTCTTC. Residues: CSVERGAGGNEQFF. The V call is TRBV29-1, the J call TRBJ2-1; 7 bases match TRBD1. Germline V gene lookup returns CDR1 SQVTM and CDR2 ANQGSEA. The V gene end was trimmed by 2 bases and the J gene end by 6 bases; junction bases not matched to a gene: 7. The CDR3 covers 14 residues.

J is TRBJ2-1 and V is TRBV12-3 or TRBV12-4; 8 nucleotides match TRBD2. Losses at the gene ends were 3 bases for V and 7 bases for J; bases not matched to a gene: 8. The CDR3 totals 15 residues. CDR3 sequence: CASSFAGGLKNEQFF. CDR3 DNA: TGTGCCAGCAGTTTCGCGGGGGGCCTTAAGAATGAGCAGTTCTTC.

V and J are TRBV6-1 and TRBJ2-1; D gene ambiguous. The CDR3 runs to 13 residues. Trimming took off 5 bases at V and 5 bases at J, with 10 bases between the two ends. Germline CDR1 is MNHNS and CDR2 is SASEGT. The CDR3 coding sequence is TGTGCCAGCAGTCTCGGGTTGGACAATGAGCAGTTCTTC. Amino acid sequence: CASSLGLDNEQFF.

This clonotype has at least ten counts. The CDR3 coding sequence is TGTGCCAGCAGCACGGGACACAGGGGACAAGAGACCCAGTACTTC. The encoded protein is CASSTGHRGQETQYF. The V gene is TRBV5-4, the J gene TRBJ2-5; 7 nucleotides agree with TRBD1. Trimming took 4 bases from V and 2 from J; bases not matched to a gene: 8. Germline V CDR1 and CDR2: SGHNT, YYREEE (reference sequence). The CDR3 loop spans 15 amino acids.

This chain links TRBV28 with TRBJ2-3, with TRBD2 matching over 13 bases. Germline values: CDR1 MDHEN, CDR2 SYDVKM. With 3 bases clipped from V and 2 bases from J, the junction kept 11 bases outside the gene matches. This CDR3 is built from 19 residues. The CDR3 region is CASSFSPTSGGENTDTQYF. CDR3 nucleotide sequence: TGTGCCAGCAGTTTTAGTCCAACTAGCGGGGGGGAAAACACAGATACGCAGTATTTT.